These 32 T cell receptor beta chains were sequenced from one sample in a study of cytomegalovirus exposure and HLA in healthy donors. PCR amplification relied on 60 Vbeta primers (plus 13 Jbeta primers). Libraries were prepared by immunoSEQ multiplex PCR; TCRdb keeps only in-frame clonotypes and omits some of them. Of about 55,000 clones in the sample, 75% to 80% are singletons; the top ten hold approximately 1.4%. Sequences were obtained from PBMCs. Every receptor here comes from a female donor in good health and CMV-seronegative.

A single count supports this clone. The chain recombines TRBV30 with TRBJ1-3; D might be TRBD1 (5 bases). CDR1 GTSNPN and CDR2 SVGIG come from the germline V gene (reference sequence). V dropped 5 bases and J dropped 0 bases, with 11 bases sitting between them. The CDR3 spans 14 residues. In DNA, the CDR3 is TGTGCCTGGGGAGGGGTTAGCTCTGGAAACACCATATATTTT. It encodes CAWGGVSSGNTIYF.

This chain connects TRBV4-1 to TRBJ1-5; possibly TRBD1 for D (6 bases). The CDR3 is 15 residues long. V lost 2 bases and J 9 bases, leaving 17 bases between the germline ends. In germline, CDR1 is MGHRA, CDR2 YSYEKL. CDR3 in DNA: TGCGCCAGCAGCCAAATCTTAAACAGGGAACGGCCCCAGCATTTT. Translating gives CASSQILNRERPQHF.

V gene TRBV28 combines with J gene TRBJ2-3; possibly TRBD2 for D (7 bases). The V gene lost 0 bases and the J gene lost 3 bases, with 16 bases spanning the gap. Germline V CDR1 and CDR2: MDHEN, SYDVKM. There are 17 residues in the CDR3. The CDR3 nucleotides are TGTGCCAGCAGTTTATGGGGGGGCGGGGGCGAAACAGATACGCAGTATTTT. Translated: CASSLWGGGGETDTQYF.

CDR3 bases: TGTGCCAGCAGCCCGGGAGGGGGCTTAGGAGATACGCAGTATTTT. Translation: CASSPGGGLGDTQYF. The chain uses TRBV5-8 and TRBJ2-3; D is perhaps TRBD2 (8 bases). The CDR3 has 15 amino acids. Germline-derived CDR1 and CDR2 are SGHTS and YDEGEE. V lost 4 bases, J lost 5 bases, and 17 bases lay in between.

The V and J genes are TRBV18 and TRBJ1-6; D possibly corresponds to TRBD1 (5 bases). The V and J ends lost 5 bases and 10 bases respectively, with 18 bases between them. This CDR3 has 15 residues. Germline CDR1 reads KGHSH; CDR2 reads LQKENI. Here the CDR3 DNA reads TGTGCCAGCTCAAGTTCCCCAGGGAAGGGATCACCCCTCCACTTT. Translated: CASSSSPGKGSPLHF.

The chain recombines TRBV7-2 with TRBJ1-1, with a tentative D call TRBD1 (5 bases). The germline V gene has CDR1 SGHTA and CDR2 FQGNSA. The V end was cut by 7 bases, the J end by 5 bases, with 14 bases between. The CDR3 has 13 residues. The CDR3 nucleotides are TGTGCCAGCACCAGCGGGGCTCGGACTGAAGCTTTCTTT. Amino acids: CASTSGARTEAFF.

This chain links TRBV6-6 with TRBJ2-7, with 8 positions matching TRBD1. The germline gives CDR1 MNHNY, CDR2 SVGAGI (reference sequence). With V trimmed by 6 bases and J by 5 bases, 9 bases remained unmatched. The CDR3 runs to 14 residues. DNA of the CDR3: TGTGCCAGCAGGGCCTCTGGACAGGGCCACGAGCAGTACTTC. Its protein product is CASRASGQGHEQYF.

The V call is TRBV7-9, the J call TRBJ2-3; TRBD2 matches 16 bases. The CDR3 is 17 residues long. The J segment lost 13 bases and the V segment lost 5 bases, leaving 15 bases of the junction unmatched. Looked up from germline, CDR1 is SEHNR and CDR2 is FQNEAQ (reference sequence). CDR3 nucleotide sequence: TGTGCCAGCAGCCCCCAGGGACTAGCGGGGGGGCTCCTCTATGAGTATTTT. This encodes CASSPQGLAGGLLYEYF.

The chain is built from TRBV2 and TRBJ1-4; D is perhaps TRBD1 (6 bases). The CDR3 spans 13 residues. Trimming removed 8 bases from V and 7 bases from J, with 14 bases in between. Germline lookup yields CDR1 SNHLY and CDR2 FYNNEI. The CDR3 spells CASYRARGEKLFF. The CDR3 bases are TGTGCCAGCTACAGGGCTCGAGGTGAAAAACTGTTTTTT. The whole variable domain, remainder taken from reference TRBV2 and TRBJ1-4, is EPEVTQTPSHQVTQMGQEVILRCVPISNHLYFYWYRQILGQKVEFLVSFYNNEISEKSEIFDDQFSVERPDGSNFTLKIRSTKLEDSAMYFCASYRARGEKLFFGSGTQLSVL.

The chain employs TRBV6-5 and TRBJ1-1, with D tentatively TRBD1 (5 bases). V lost 6 bases and J 7 bases, leaving 9 bases between the germline ends. From germline, CDR1 is MNHEY and CDR2 SVGAGI. The CDR3 consists of 11 residues. The CDR3 is CASSAQGEAFF. The CDR3, as DNA: TGTGCCAGCAGCGCCCAGGGTGAAGCTTTCTTT.

The CDR3: CASRMASLTGELFF. The CDR3 bases are TGCGCCAGCAGAATGGCTTCCCTTACCGGGGAGCTGTTTTTT. This chain joins TRBV5-1 and TRBJ2-2; no firm D call. CDR3 length: 14 residues. Germline V gene lookup returns CDR1 SGHRS and CDR2 YFSETQ. The germline V and J ends were trimmed by 5 bases and 5 bases, with 13 bases remaining between them.

This clone was counted between two and nine times. The chain carries TRBV5-1 and TRBJ1-3; possible D gene TRBD1, 6 bases. Germline-derived CDR1 and CDR2 are SGHRS and YFSETQ. The length of the CDR3 is 15 residues. Trimming stripped 4 bases from V and 0 bases from J, with 11 bases between. CDR3 sequence: CASSIGQSSGNTIYF. For the CDR3, the DNA is TGCGCCAGCAGCATCGGACAGAGCTCTGGAAACACCATATATTTT.

The chain is built from TRBV2 and TRBJ1-5, with D tentatively TRBD1 (5 bases). This CDR3 contains 14 residues. V gave up 5 bases and J gave up 6 bases, with 14 bases separating them. Germline CDR1 and CDR2: SNHLY and FYNNEI. The CDR3 loop reads CASSTLQVSQPQHF. In DNA, the CDR3 is TGTGCCAGCAGTACCCTACAGGTTAGTCAGCCCCAGCATTTT.

In DNA form, the CDR3 reads TGTGCCAGCAGCGCCTACAGGGGTAACAATGAGCAGTTCTTC. It yields the protein CASSAYRGNNEQFF. The rearrangement joins TRBV7-8 to TRBJ2-1, with 7 bases fitting TRBD1. V dropped 5 bases and J dropped 5; count of bases not matched to a gene: 6. This CDR3 has 14 residues. Germline values: CDR1 SGHVS, CDR2 FQNEAQ.

This clone was observed once. CDR3 bases: TGTGCCACCAGCAAAGACAGACAGAGCAATCAGCCCCAGCATTTT. Its translation: CATSKDRQSNQPQHF. The chain joins TRBV15 to TRBJ1-5; tentative D call: TRBD1 (5 bases). Germline V lookup: CDR1 LNHNV, CDR2 YYDKDF (reference sequence). Trimming took 4 bases from V and 1 from J, leaving 11 bases between them. The CDR3 totals 15 residues.

The chain carries TRBV6-1 and TRBJ2-7; 7 bases match TRBD1. V gave up 5 bases and J gave up 2 bases; unmatched junction bases: 6. The CDR3 runs to 14 residues. From germline, CDR1 is MNHNS and CDR2 SASEGT. The CDR3 region is CASSRQGTTYEQYF. The DNA of the CDR3 is TGTGCCAGCAGTCGACAGGGAACAACCTACGAGCAGTACTTC.

The chain carries TRBV18 and TRBJ1-5, with D maybe TRBD1 (6 bases). V dropped 5 bases and J dropped 2 bases, with 7 bases sitting between them. The V gene's germline CDR1 is KGHSH and CDR2 LQKENI. This CDR3 is 13 amino acids long. CDR3 coding DNA: TGTGCCAGCTCATACAGGGGCAATCAGCCCCAGCATTTT. This encodes CASSYRGNQPQHF.

The table lists this clone with a few counts. The chain is built from TRBV4-1 and TRBJ1-1, with TRBD1 identical over 11 bases. The length of the CDR3 is 14 residues. Germline assignment: CDR1 MGHRA and CDR2 YSYEKL. The V gene end was trimmed by 4 bases and the J gene end by 5 bases; junction bases not matched to a gene: 3. CDR3 nucleotide sequence: TGCGCCAGCAGCCGCGGACAGGGGGCAACTGAAGCTTTCTTT. This gives the protein CASSRGQGATEAFF.

The chain recombines TRBV9 with TRBJ1-2; 7 nucleotides match TRBD1. The CDR3 totals 20 residues. CDR1 is SGDLS, CDR2 YYNGEE, per germline. V lost 0 bases and J lost 3; bases outside the gene matches: 20. CDR3 residues: CASSVAGGRQGGKEYYGYTF. The CDR3 DNA reads as TGTGCCAGCAGCGTAGCCGGGGGTCGCCAGGGGGGTAAGGAGTACTATGGCTACACCTTC.

This chain connects TRBV6-4 to TRBJ2-2; TRBD2 might be the D (6 bases). The CDR3 loop spans 16 amino acids. V was shortened by 3 bases and J by 6 bases, with 17 bases between the two germline ends. Per the germline V gene, CDR1 is MRHNA and CDR2 is SNTAGT. CDR3: CASSELGLNSAGELFF. CDR3 in DNA: TGTGCCAGCAGTGAATTGGGACTCAACTCGGCCGGGGAGCTGTTTTTT.

The rearrangement joins TRBV10-1 to TRBJ2-3; 14 bases are a match to TRBD2. Germline V gives CDR1 WNHNN, CDR2 SYGVQD (reference sequence). The length of the CDR3 is 20 residues. V was pared by 4 bases and J by 0 bases, with 12 bases of the junction left unmatched. This CDR3 reads CASSGNTGTSGGTSTDTQYF. The CDR3 nucleotides are TGCGCCAGCAGTGGAAATACCGGGACTAGCGGGGGTACTAGCACAGATACGCAGTATTTT.

The rearrangement links TRBV2 to TRBJ1-3; D is possibly TRBD1 (5 bases). The V gene lost 1 base and the J gene lost 3 bases, with 13 bases spanning the gap. The V gene's germline CDR1 is SNHLY and CDR2 FYNNEI. There are 16 residues in the CDR3. Written as DNA, the CDR3 is TGTGCCAGCAGTGAAGGGGGGGGATTCTATGGAAACACCATATATTTT. This translates into CASSEGGGFYGNTIYF.

The genes are TRBV18 and TRBJ2-1, with a possible D match to TRBD1 (6 bases). The CDR3 has 16 amino acids. The germline gives CDR1 KGHSH, CDR2 LQKENI. The V and J ends lost 6 bases and 0 bases respectively, with 15 bases between them. CDR3 sequence (DNA): TGTGCCAGCTCGATTCTGGACAGCCCCTCCTACAATGAGCAGTTCTTC. Translating gives CASSILDSPSYNEQFF.

The V call is TRBV4-1, the J call TRBJ1-2, with TRBD1 as a possible D gene (6 bases). From germline, CDR1 is MGHRA and CDR2 YSYEKL. V was trimmed by 0 bases and J by 8 bases, leaving 10 bases between them. The CDR3 loop spans 13 amino acids. The CDR3 region is CASSQEWGGGYTF. The CDR3 DNA follows: TGCGCCAGCAGCCAAGAATGGGGGGGCGGCTACACCTTC.

The chain has TRBV30 and TRBJ1-2; TRBD1 agrees at 7 bases. V shed 4 bases and J 4 bases; nucleotides not matched to a gene: 12. This CDR3 region has 15 residues. Germline assignment: CDR1 GTSNPN and CDR2 SVGIG (reference sequence). The CDR3 here is CAWTPPRGRIYGYTF. The CDR3 DNA sequence: TGTGCCTGGACCCCCCCGAGGGGGCGCATCTATGGCTACACCTTC.

A few counts support this clone. J is TRBJ1-2 and V is TRBV7-3; 10 bases line up with TRBD1. The germline gives CDR1 SGHTA, CDR2 FQGTGA. V trimming: 5 bases; J trimming: 7 bases; junction bases outside the gene matches: 16. The CDR3 is 17 amino acids. The CDR3 sequence: CASSAYGQGGPAIGYTF. The CDR3 bases are TGTGCCAGCAGCGCCTACGGACAGGGGGGACCTGCGATTGGCTACACCTTC.

Only a few counts were recorded for this clone. This chain uses TRBV7-3 with TRBJ2-2; TRBD2 agrees at 16 bases. The germline V gene encodes CDR1 SGHTA and CDR2 FQGTGA. With V trimmed by 0 bases and J by 13 bases, 8 bases remained unmatched. The CDR3 contains 17 residues. The CDR3 sequence is CASSLTGTSGGAGGLFF. The CDR3 bases are TGTGCCAGCAGCTTAACCGGGACTAGCGGGGGGGCCGGCGGGCTGTTTTTT.

V usage is TRBV7-2 and J usage is TRBJ1-1, with TRBD1 matching 9 bases. The length of the CDR3 is 14 residues. With V trimmed by 4 bases and J by 5 bases, 5 bases remained unmatched. Per germline, CDR1 SGHTA and CDR2 FQGNSA. The CDR3 reads CASSSNRGRTEAFF. CDR3 sequence (DNA): TGTGCCAGCAGCTCTAACAGGGGGCGGACTGAAGCTTTCTTT.

This clone has only a few counts. V and J are TRBV7-9 and TRBJ2-5; 9 bases are a match to TRBD1. From germline, CDR1 is SEHNR and CDR2 FQNEAQ (reference sequence). With 3 bases clipped from V and 6 bases from J, the junction kept 8 bases outside the gene matches. This CDR3 comprises 15 residues. The CDR3 sequence is CASSFGTGLWKTQYF. DNA of the CDR3: TGTGCCAGCAGCTTCGGGACAGGGCTTTGGAAGACCCAGTACTTC.

The V and J genes are TRBV6-5 and TRBJ2-7; possibly TRBD2 for D (5 bases). The CDR3 consists of 15 residues. Germline values: CDR1 MNHEY, CDR2 SVGAGI. Trimming took off 8 bases at V and 2 bases at J, with 19 bases between the two ends. The CDR3 DNA is TGTGCCAGCTCCCGGGCAGAGGGAATCCCCTACGAGCAGTACTTC. It is translated as CASSRAEGIPYEQYF.

CDR3 bases: TGTGCCAGCAGCTGGGGACTAGCACAGTTCTTC. Its protein is CASSWGLAQFF. The V call is TRBV11-2, the J call TRBJ2-1, with 9 bases identical to TRBD2. Germline V lookup: CDR1 SGHAT, CDR2 FQNNGV. CDR3 length equals 11 residues. Losses at the gene ends were 4 bases for V and 13 bases for J; bases not matched to a gene: 2.

The chain uses TRBV7-2 and TRBJ1-2; unclear D gene. Germline-derived CDR1 and CDR2 are SGHTA and FQGNSA. V was pared by 7 bases and J by 6 bases, with 18 bases between. The CDR3 consists of 14 residues. CDR3 in DNA: TGTGCCAGCAACCACCAAGTACGTAGTGATGGCTACACCTTC. It is translated as CASNHQVRSDGYTF.